The 3 T cell receptor beta chains reported below all come from one sample, sequenced in a study of blood T cell repertoires in COVID-19. Produced via immunoSEQ multiplex PCR; TCRdb's table is partial and in-frame only. Of approximately 170,000 clones in the sample, 70% to 90% were seen once. Sequenced material: peripheral blood. These TCRs come from a man aged 18 to 30 who had recovered from COVID-19.

On this clone itself: The identical CDR3 is also encoded by other nucleotide sequences in the sample. The chain employs TRBV6-5 and TRBJ1-5, with 7 bases fitting TRBD1. There are 13 residues in the CDR3. Germline V gives CDR1 MNHEY, CDR2 SVGAGI. The ends lost 4 bases at V and 4 bases at J; junction bases unmatched: 1. The CDR3 region is CASSLQGNQPQHF. The CDR3, as DNA: TGTGCCAGCAGTTTACAGGGGAATCAGCCCCAGCATTTT.

This clone has just one count. The V and J genes are TRBV11-2 and TRBJ2-4; 9 bases line up with TRBD2. The germline gives CDR1 SGHAT, CDR2 FQNNGV. The CDR3 is 20 amino acids. The V and J ends lost 0 bases and 1 base, in that order; junction bases with no gene match: 13. In DNA form, the CDR3 reads TGTGCCAGCAGCTTAGAAGAGGCGGGAGGGCCGCGCGGGGCCAAAAACATTCAGTACTTC. Its protein product is CASSLEEAGGPRGAKNIQYF.

This clone was seen just once. V usage is TRBV18 and J usage is TRBJ2-1; tentatively, D is TRBD2 (5 bases). The CDR3 consists of 15 residues. V was trimmed by 3 bases and J by 7 bases, leaving 16 bases between them. Germline CDR1 is KGHSH and CDR2 is LQKENI. DNA for the CDR3: TGTGCCAGCTCACCTCTTGTGCTAGCAGAAAATGAGCAGTTCTTC. Residues: CASSPLVLAENEQFF.